Listed below are T cell receptor beta chains from one sample, sequenced in a study of T-cell memory formation after mild COVID-19. TCRdb ran MiXCR on the 5' RACE reads and lists one entry per CDR3 protein. This sample has 450,000 to 650,000 distinct CDR3 sequences, with roughly 17% found just once. Sequenced material: PBMCs or a T cell subset sorted from them (not recorded which). The receptors originated from an adult woman who had mild COVID-19 (a few samples of this study predate the infection). Cell type and time point are not known. Both conserved end residues are part of each CDR3. The order of the fields is J gene, V gene, D gene, clone size, CDR3 protein, CDR3 DNA. A D gene is named only where the DNA matches it firmly. The listing skips clone size in some rows; elsewhere it reads once, few, many or a size class.

j_call: TRBJ1-2; v_call: TRBV6-2/TRBV6-3; d_call: NA; clone_size: NA; cdr3_aa: CASNPLAGRGYTF; cdr3_nt: TGTGCCAGCAACCCTTTAGCCGGCCGTGGCTACACCTTC
j_call: TRBJ2-1; v_call: TRBV7-8; d_call: NA; clone_size: NA; cdr3_aa: CASSPAPGYNEQFF; cdr3_nt: TGTGCCAGCAGCCCAGCACCCGGCTACAATGAGCAGTTCTTC
j_call: TRBJ1-1; v_call: TRBV12-3/TRBV12-4; d_call: NA; clone_size: NA; cdr3_aa: CASSTDGRRKAFF; cdr3_nt: TGTGCCAGCAGTACGGACGGCCGAAGGAAAGCTTTCTTT
j_call: TRBJ2-3; v_call: TRBV4-2; d_call: TRBD2; clone_size: NA; cdr3_aa: CASSQDRRGEGTDTQYF; cdr3_nt: TGTGCCAGCAGCCAAGACCGACGGGGGGAGGGCACAGATACGCAGTATTTT
j_call: TRBJ2-1; v_call: TRBV9; d_call: TRBD1; clone_size: few; cdr3_aa: CASSVERTGWSEQFF; cdr3_nt: TGTGCCAGCAGCGTAGAACGGACAGGGTGGAGTGAGCAGTTCTTC
j_call: TRBJ2-7; v_call: TRBV6-5; d_call: TRBD2; clone_size: NA; cdr3_aa: CASSRLAGGYTSYEQYF; cdr3_nt: TGTGCCAGCAGTCGACTAGCGGGAGGGTACACCTCCTACGAGCAGTACTTC
j_call: TRBJ1-2; v_call: TRBV4-1; d_call: TRBD1; clone_size: few; cdr3_aa: CASSQLPGGRGHYTF; cdr3_nt: TGCGCCAGCAGCCAACTCCCAGGGGGCAGGGGGCACTACACCTTC
j_call: TRBJ1-1; v_call: TRBV7-6; d_call: NA; clone_size: NA; cdr3_aa: CASSWVDGHEAFF; cdr3_nt: TGTGCCAGCAGTTGGGTCGACGGCCATGAAGCTTTCTTT
j_call: TRBJ1-1; v_call: TRBV11-2; d_call: TRBD1; clone_size: once; cdr3_aa: CASSYPLGQGRTEAFF; cdr3_nt: TGTGCCAGCAGCTACCCCTTGGGACAGGGGAGAACTGAAGCTTTCTTT
j_call: TRBJ1-4; v_call: TRBV4-2; d_call: NA; clone_size: NA; cdr3_aa: CASSQDVAGWEKLFF; cdr3_nt: TGTGCCAGCAGCCAAGATGTCGCAGGGTGGGAAAAACTGTTTTTT